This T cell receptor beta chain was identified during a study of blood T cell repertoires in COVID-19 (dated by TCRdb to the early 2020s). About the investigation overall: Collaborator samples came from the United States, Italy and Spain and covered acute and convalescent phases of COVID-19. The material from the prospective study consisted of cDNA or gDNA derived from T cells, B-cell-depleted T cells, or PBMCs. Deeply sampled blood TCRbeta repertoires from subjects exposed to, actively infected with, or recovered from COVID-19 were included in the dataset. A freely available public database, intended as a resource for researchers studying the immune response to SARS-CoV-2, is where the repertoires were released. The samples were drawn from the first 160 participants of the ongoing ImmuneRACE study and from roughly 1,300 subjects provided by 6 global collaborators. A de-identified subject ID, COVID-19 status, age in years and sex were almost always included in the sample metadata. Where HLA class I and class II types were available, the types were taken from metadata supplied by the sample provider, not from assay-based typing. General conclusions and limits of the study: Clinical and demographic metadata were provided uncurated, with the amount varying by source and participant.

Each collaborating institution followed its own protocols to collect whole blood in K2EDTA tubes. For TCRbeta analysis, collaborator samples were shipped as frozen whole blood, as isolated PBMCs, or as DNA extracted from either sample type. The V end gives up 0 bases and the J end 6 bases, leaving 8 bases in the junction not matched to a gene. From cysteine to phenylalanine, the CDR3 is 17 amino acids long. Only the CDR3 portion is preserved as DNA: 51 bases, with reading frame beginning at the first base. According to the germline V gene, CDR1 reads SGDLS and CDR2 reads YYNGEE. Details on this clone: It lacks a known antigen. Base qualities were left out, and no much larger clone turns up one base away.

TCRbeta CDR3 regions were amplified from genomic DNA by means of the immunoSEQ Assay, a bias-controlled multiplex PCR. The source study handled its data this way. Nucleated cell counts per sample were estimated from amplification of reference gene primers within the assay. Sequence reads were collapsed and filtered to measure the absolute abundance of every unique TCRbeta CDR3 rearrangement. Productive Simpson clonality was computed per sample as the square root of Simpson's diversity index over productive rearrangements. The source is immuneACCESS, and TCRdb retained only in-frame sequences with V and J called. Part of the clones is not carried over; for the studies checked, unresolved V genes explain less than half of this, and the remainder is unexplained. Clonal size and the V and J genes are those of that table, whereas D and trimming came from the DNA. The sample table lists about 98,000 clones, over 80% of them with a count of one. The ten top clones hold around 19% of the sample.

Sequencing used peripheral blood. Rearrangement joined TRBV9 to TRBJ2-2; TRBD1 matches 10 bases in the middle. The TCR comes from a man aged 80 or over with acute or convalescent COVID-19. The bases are TGTGCCAGCAGCGTAGTGGGGACAGGGGTGCCCCCCGGGGAGCTGTTTTTT. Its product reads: CASSVVGTGVPPGELFF.